This T cell receptor beta chain stems from a study of preoperative IRX-2 immunotherapy in early breast cancer. Counting both end residues, the CDR3 totals 14 amino acids. Note on this clone: Because the CDR3's place on the DNA is in doubt, the DNA is left out and the CDR3 is given as listed by TCRdb.

Sample treatment: preoperative locoregional IRX-2 cytokine immunotherapy. Here immunoSEQ multiplex PCR was the method, and the copy in TCRdb shows in-frame clones only, minus some. The top ten hold roughly 1.9% of the sample, which has about 98,000 clones, 80% to 90% seen once. This specimen consisted of tumor tissue, obtained after IRX-2 immunotherapy. This chain uses TRBV5-2 with TRBJ1-4; TRBD1 reflects the table's D call only, with no check against the DNA. TRBV5-2 is deemed a pseudogene. This TCR was sampled from a human donor with breast cancer. CDR3 protein: CASSFGTGAEKLFF.